This T cell receptor (beta chain) was sequenced for a study of shared clonotypes between healthy human individuals. Looking at the study overall: Each donor had three CD4 naive, three CD4 memory, two CD8 naive and one CD8 memory plate. General study points: Memory subsets generally showed smaller estimated richness than naive subsets did. When naive CD4 clonotypes were compared across a handful of donors, approximately 5% were shared. In the sorted subsets, rarefaction showed sequencing was incomplete despite large depth.

Germline CDR1 is SGHNT and CDR2 is YYREEE (reference sequence). V was clipped by 2 bases and J by 2 bases, with 12 bases between them. This CDR3 region has 15 residues. Here immunoSEQ multiplex PCR was the method, and the copy in TCRdb shows in-frame clones only, minus some. The table shows 600,000 to 800,000 clones, with 55% to 75% occurring only once. On this clone itself: The antigen remains undetermined.

The rearrangement uses TRBV5-4 and TRBJ2-3; D may be TRBD2 (5 bases). The material sequenced was memory CD4+ T cells sorted from blood. The subset denotes: CD45RA-negative fraction. This receptor was taken from a woman in her 30s in good health. The CDR3 spells CASSLDYPTTDTQYF. The CDR3 nucleotides are TGTGCCAGCAGCTTAGACTACCCCACCACAGATACGCAGTATTTT.